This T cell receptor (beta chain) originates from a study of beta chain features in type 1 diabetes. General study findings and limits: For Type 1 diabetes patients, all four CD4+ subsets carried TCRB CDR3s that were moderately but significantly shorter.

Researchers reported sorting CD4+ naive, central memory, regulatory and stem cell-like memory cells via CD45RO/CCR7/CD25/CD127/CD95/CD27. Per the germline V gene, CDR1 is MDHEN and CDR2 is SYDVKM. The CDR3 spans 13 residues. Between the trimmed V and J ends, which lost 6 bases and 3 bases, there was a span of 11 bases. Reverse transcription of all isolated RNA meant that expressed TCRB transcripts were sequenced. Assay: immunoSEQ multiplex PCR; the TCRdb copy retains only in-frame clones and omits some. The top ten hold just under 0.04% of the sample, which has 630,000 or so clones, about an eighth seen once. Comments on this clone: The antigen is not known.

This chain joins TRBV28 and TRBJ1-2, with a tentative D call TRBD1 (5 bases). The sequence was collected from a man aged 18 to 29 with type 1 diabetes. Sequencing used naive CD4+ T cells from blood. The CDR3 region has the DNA TGTGCCAGCAGCACCCAGGGATACTATGGCTACACCTTC. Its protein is CASSTQGYYGYTF.